Only a few counts were recorded for the clone carrying this T cell receptor beta chain. Its antigen is still unknown. The data are from a study of T cells after yellow fever vaccination. Study-level results: The booster response re-showed most primary clones: approximately 95% CD4, almost 90% CD8.

TCRdb analysed the 5' RACE reads with MiXCR anew, one entry per CDR3 protein. The profile covers 100,000 to 150,000 distinct CDR3 sequences, with almost 9% appearing a single time and under 40% taken by the ten largest. This receptor was identified in a man between 18 and 29 years old who received the YFV17D yellow fever vaccine. The sample consisted of CD8+ T cells sorted from PBMCs, taken on the day of the yellow fever booster vaccination.

This CDR3 reads CASTELAGGTDTQYF. In DNA form, the CDR3 reads TGCGCCAGCACCGAACTAGCGGGGGGGACAGATACGCAGTATTTT. The gene calls are TRBV4-1 and TRBJ2-3; 13 nucleotides line up with TRBD2. This CDR3 has 15 residues. Per the germline V gene, CDR1 is MGHRA and CDR2 is YSYEKL. The V gene end was trimmed by 7 bases and the J gene end by 3 bases; junction bases not matched to a gene: 4.